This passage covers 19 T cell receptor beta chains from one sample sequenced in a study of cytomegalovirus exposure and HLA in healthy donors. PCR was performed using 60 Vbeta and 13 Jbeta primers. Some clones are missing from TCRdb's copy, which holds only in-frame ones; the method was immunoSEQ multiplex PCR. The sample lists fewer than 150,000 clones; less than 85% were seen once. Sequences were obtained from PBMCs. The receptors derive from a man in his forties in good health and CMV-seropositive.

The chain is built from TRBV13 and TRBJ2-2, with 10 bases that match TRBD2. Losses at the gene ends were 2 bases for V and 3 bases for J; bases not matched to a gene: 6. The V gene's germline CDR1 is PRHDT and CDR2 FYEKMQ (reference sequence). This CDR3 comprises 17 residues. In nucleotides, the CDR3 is TGTGCCAGCAGCTTAAGGACTAGCGGAGCGTACACCGGGGAGCTGTTTTTT. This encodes CASSLRTSGAYTGELFF.

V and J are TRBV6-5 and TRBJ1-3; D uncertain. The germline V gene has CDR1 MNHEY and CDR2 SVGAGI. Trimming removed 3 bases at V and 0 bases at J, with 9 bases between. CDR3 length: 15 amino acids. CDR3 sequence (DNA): TGTGCCAGCAGTTATAGCCGCCGCTCTGGAAACACCATATATTTT. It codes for CASSYSRRSGNTIYF.

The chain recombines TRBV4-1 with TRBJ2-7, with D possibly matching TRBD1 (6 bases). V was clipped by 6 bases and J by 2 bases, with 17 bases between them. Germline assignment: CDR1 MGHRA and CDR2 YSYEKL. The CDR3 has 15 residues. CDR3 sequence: CASSLAGTFPYEQYF. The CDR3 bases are TGCGCCAGCAGTCTCGCCGGGACATTCCCCTACGAGCAGTACTTC.

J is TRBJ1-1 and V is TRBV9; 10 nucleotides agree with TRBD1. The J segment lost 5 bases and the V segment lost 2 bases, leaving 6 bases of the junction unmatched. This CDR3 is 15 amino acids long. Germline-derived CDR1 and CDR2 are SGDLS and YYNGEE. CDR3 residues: CASSVAGQGVTEAFF. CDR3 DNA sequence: TGTGCCAGCAGCGTCGCCGGACAGGGGGTAACTGAAGCTTTCTTT.

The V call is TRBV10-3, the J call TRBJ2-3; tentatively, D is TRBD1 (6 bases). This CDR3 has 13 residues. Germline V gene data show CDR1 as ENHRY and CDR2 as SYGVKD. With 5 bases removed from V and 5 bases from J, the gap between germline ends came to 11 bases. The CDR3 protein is CAISLQGKDTQYF. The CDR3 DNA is TGTGCCATCAGTTTACAGGGTAAAGATACGCAGTATTTT.

CDR3 DNA: TGTGCCAGCAGTTCCCTCTCCTGGGGAGGAGGACACACTGAAGCTTTCTTT. Translated: CASSSLSWGGGHTEAFF. The chain employs TRBV27 and TRBJ1-1; D remains ambiguous. This CDR3 spans 17 amino acids. Germline-derived CDR1 and CDR2 are MNHEY and SMNVEV (reference sequence). V gave up 4 bases and J gave up 3 bases, with 21 bases separating them.

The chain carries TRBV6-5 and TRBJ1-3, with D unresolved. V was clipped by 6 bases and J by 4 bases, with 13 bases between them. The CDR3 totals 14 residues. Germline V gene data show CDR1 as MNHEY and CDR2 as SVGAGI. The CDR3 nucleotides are TGTGCCAGCAGAAAATCGGGTTCCGGAAACACCATATATTTT. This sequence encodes CASRKSGSGNTIYF.

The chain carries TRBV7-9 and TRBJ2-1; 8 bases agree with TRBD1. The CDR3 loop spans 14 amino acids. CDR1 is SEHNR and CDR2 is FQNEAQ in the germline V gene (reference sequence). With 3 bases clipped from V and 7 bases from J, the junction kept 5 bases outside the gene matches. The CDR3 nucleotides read TGTGCCAGCAGCTTTAGACAGGGGACGAATGAGCAGTTCTTC. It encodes CASSFRQGTNEQFF.

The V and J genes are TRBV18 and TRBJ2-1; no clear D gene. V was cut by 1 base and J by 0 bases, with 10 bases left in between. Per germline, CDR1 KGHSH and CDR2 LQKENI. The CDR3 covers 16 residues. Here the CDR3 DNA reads TGTGCCAGCTCACCACTGGCGGTAAGCTCCTACAATGAGCAGTTCTTC. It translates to CASSPLAVSSYNEQFF.

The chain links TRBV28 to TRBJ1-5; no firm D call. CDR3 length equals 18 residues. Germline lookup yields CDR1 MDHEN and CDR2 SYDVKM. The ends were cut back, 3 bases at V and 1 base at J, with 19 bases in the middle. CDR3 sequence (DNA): TGTGCCAGCAGTTTGAGATCCACAGCCCTGGTGAGCAATCAGCCCCAGCATTTT. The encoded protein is CASSLRSTALVSNQPQHF.

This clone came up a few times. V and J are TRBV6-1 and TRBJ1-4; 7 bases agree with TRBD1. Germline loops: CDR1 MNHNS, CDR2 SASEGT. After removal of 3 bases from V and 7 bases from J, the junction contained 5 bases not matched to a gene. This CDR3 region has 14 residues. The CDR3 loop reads CASSERGRGEKLFF. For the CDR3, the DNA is TGTGCCAGCAGTGAGAGGGGGCGCGGTGAAAAACTGTTTTTT.

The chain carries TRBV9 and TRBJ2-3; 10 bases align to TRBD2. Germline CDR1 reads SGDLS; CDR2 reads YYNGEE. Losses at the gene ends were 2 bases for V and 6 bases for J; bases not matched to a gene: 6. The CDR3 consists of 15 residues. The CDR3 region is CASSVIAGGLDTQYF. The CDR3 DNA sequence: TGTGCCAGCAGCGTTATAGCGGGAGGCCTTGATACGCAGTATTTT.

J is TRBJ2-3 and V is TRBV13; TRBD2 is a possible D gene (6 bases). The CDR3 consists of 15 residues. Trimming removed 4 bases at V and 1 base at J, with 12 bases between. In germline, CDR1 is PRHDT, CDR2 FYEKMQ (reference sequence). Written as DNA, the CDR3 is TGTGCCAGCAGCTCACCGGGACTGGGCACAGATACGCAGTATTTT. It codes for CASSSPGLGTDTQYF.

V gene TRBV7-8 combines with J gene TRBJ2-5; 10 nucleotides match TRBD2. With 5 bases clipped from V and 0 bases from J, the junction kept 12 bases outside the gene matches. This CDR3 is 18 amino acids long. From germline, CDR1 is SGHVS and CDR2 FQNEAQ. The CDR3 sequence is CASSLLAGALTYQETQYF. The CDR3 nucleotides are TGTGCCAGCAGCCTCCTAGCGGGGGCCCTAACCTACCAAGAGACCCAGTACTTC.

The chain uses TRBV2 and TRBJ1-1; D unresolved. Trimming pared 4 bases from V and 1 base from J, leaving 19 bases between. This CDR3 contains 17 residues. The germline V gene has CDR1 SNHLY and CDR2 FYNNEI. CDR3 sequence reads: CASSAPGGVPGNTEAFF. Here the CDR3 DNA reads TGTGCCAGCAGTGCTCCAGGTGGTGTTCCTGGGAACACTGAAGCTTTCTTT.

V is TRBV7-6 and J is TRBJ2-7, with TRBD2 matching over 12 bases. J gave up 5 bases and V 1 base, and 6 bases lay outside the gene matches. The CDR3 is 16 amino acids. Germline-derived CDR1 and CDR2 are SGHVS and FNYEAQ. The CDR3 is CASSLVSSGGADEQYF. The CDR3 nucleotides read TGTGCCAGCAGCTTAGTATCTAGCGGGGGGGCCGACGAGCAGTACTTC.

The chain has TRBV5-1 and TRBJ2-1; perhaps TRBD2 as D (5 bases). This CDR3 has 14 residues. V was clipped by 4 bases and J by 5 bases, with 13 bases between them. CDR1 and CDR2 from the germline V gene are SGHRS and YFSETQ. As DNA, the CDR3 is TGCGCCAGCAGCACCGGGGAGTATCACAATGAGCAGTTCTTC. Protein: CASSTGEYHNEQFF.

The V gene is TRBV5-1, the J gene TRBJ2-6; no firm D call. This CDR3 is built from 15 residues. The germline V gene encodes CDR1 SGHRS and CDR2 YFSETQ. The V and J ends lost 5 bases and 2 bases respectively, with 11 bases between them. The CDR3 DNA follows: TGCGCCAGCAGTACTATGGTTGCTGGGGCCAACGTCCTGACTTTC. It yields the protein CASSTMVAGANVLTF.

The CDR3: CASSRTSGNTGELFF. The CDR3 DNA reads TGCGCCAGCAGCCGGACTAGCGGAAACACCGGGGAGCTGTTTTTT. V and J are TRBV4-1 and TRBJ2-2; 10 nucleotides match TRBD2. The germline CDR1 and CDR2 sequences are MGHRA and YSYEKL. The CDR3 loop spans 15 amino acids. V shed 4 bases and J 2 bases; nucleotides not matched to a gene: 1.